This section outlines one T cell receptor beta chain sequence together with its context. This receptor's antigen is unknown. No base-level quality is on record; no much larger clone is a single base apart. This entry comes from a study of Ad26.COV2.S vaccination and SARS-CoV-2 variants (TCRdb year 2021). About the study as a whole: Donors in the vaccine arm were drawn from COV1001, a phase I-IIa trial of Ad26.COV2.S in healthy adults that was multicentre, randomized, double-blind and placebo-controlled. Trial participants were randomized into five groups of five: low-dose or high-dose Ad26.COV2.S given once or twice, or placebo on both occasions. Blinding of investigators to trial group allocation was maintained during experiments and outcome assessment. Ad26.COV2.S was administered intramuscularly at a dose of 5x10^10 or 1x10^11 viral particles, either as one shot or as two shots given 56 days apart. A total of approximately 30 samples were included in the TCR-sequenced set, comprising some 20 Ad26.COV2.S vaccine recipients, 5 placebo recipients and 8 SARS-CoV-2 convalescent individuals. TCRbeta repertoire sequencing served as the tool for gauging how specific and how broad the SARS-CoV-2-reactive T cell receptors were following Ad26.COV2.S vaccination. Findings and caveats that apply to the study as a whole: The authors noted that total T cell responses may have been underestimated by the TCR breadth and depth analyses. Non-spike TCR breadth was comparable between vaccine and placebo recipients, consistent with the vaccine containing only spike. After vaccination, spike-specific CD8+ and CD4+ T cell responses were reported to show substantial breadth. Higher spike-specific TCR breadth was observed in Ad26.COV2.S recipients than in placebo recipients (P = 0.0014). The study lacked the statistical power to compare responses across vaccine doses or regimens.

The sample's treatment or condition, from its label and the paper: approximately 18 received Ad26.COV2.S at low or high dose, single or two shots; roughly 5 received placebo; per-sample allocation not given. Repertoires of vaccine and placebo recipients were sequenced from samples taken on day 63 after the first injection. Between 29 July and 7 August 2020, Cohort 1b enrolled 25 adults aged 18-55 years at one site in Boston, USA. Ad26.COV2.S consisted of a replication-incompetent adenovirus type 26 vector by which a prefusion-stabilized SARS-CoV-2 spike protein from the original Wuhan strain was expressed. TCRbeta CDR3 regions were sequenced with the immunoSEQ Assay. After extraction, genomic DNA underwent amplification by bias-controlled multiplex PCR, followed by high-throughput sequencing. As for how the authors treated the data: To quantify the absolute abundance of every unique TCRbeta CDR3 region, sequences were collapsed and filtered. T cell fraction was estimated by normalizing TCRbeta template counts to usable DNA, with usable DNA measured through amplification of reference genes found in all nucleated cells. Repertoire TCRs were annotated as SARS-CoV-2-specific by exact matching of V gene, CDR3 amino acid sequence and J gene to a known reactive TCR set. The reference SARS-CoV-2 TCR set was obtained from MIRA and was filtered for enrichment in COVID-19-positive ImmuneCODE repertoires, whereby public or cross-reactive TCRs were removed. Drawing on the MIRA antigens, annotated TCRs were analysed further at the level of specific ORF or position within ORF. Breadth was defined as annotated unique rearrangements over total unique productive rearrangements; depth was the summed frequency of those rearrangements. Two-sided Wilcoxon rank-sum tests were used to compare TCR breadth between groups. In TCRdb, the immuneACCESS table is reduced to in-frame sequences with V and J assigned. These tables do not hold every clone; where another copy was compared, an unresolved V gene accounts for under half, and the others remain unexplained. The DNA was the basis for D and trimming; V, J and clone size are from that table. This sample is represented by around 450,000 clones; about 93% of them were singletons. The top ten hold less than 15% of the sample.

From a lookup of the germline V gene, CDR1 and CDR2 are MNHEY and SVGEGT. Taken from cysteine to phenylalanine, the CDR3 has 15 residues. Just CDR3 DNA is preserved here, 45 bases in frame from base 1. From V the trimming removes 6 bases and from J it removes 4 bases, while the gene matches leave 7 bases of the junction unaccounted for. The sequence joins TRBV6-2 or TRBV6-3 to TRBJ1-4, with 8 bases in between that match TRBD1. The source material was peripheral blood, sampled in a trial of Ad26.COV2.S vaccine versus placebo. The clonotype was recovered from a person aged 18 to 65 who received the Ad26.COV2.S COVID-19 vaccine or a placebo. The nucleotide sequence reads TGTGCCAGCAGCCCCGGACAGGGCATTAATGAAAAACTGTTTTTT. It translates to CASSPGQGINEKLFF.